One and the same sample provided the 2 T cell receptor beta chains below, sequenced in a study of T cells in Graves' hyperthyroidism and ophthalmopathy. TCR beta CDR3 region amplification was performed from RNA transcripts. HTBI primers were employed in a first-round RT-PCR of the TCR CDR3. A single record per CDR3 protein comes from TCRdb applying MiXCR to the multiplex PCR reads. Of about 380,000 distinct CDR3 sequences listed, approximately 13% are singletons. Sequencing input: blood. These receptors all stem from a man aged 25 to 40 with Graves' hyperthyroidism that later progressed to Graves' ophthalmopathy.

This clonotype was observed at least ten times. CDR3 DNA: TGTGCCAGCAGCCTGACTTCTAGCGGGGGGTTATTCGAGCAGTACTTC. This gives the protein CASSLTSSGGLFEQYF. This chain uses TRBV3-1 with TRBJ2-7; TRBD2 matches at 11 bases. CDR3 length equals 16 residues. Germline V gives CDR1 LGHDT, CDR2 YNNKEL (reference sequence). V gave up 4 bases and J gave up 6 bases; unmatched junction bases: 11.

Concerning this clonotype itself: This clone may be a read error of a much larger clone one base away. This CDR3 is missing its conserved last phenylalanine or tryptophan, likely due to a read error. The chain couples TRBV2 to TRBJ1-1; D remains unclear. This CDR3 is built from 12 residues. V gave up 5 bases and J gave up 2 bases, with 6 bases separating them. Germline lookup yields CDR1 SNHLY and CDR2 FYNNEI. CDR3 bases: TGTGCCAGCAGTAAGGGTAACACTGAAGCTTTCTCT. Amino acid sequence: CASSKGNTEAFS.